Listed below are T cell receptor beta chains from one sample, sequenced in a study of blood T cell repertoires in COVID-19. Only in-frame clones appear in the TCRdb table, and some are missing; sequencing was by immunoSEQ multiplex PCR. The repertoire has over 150,000 clones, around four fifths of them found once; the top ten carry approximately 10%. The sample was PBMCs or T cells enriched from blood (not recorded which). The receptors come from a middle-aged man who had recovered from COVID-19. Both conserved end residues are part of each CDR3. Each record gives: D gene, V gene, clone size, J gene, CDR3 protein, CDR3 DNA. The D gene is left open where the match is weak. Only some rows state a clone size, as once, few, many or a class for expanded clones.

D gene: NA; V gene: TRBV18; clone size: NA; J gene: TRBJ1-4; CDR3 protein: CASSPEGTAKGSNEKLFF; CDR3 DNA: TGTGCCAGCTCACCGGAGGGGACGGCGAAAGGTTCTAATGAAAAACTGTTTTTT
D gene: TRBD2; V gene: TRBV10-3; clone size: NA; J gene: TRBJ2-3; CDR3 protein: CATRAGVEDTQYF; CDR3 DNA: TGTGCCACTAGAGCGGGAGTTGAAGATACGCAGTATTTT
D gene: TRBD2; V gene: TRBV19; clone size: NA; J gene: TRBJ2-2; CDR3 protein: CASTPRSGKDTGELFF; CDR3 DNA: TGTGCCAGTACCCCACGGAGCGGGAAGGACACCGGGGAGCTGTTTTTT
D gene: NA; V gene: TRBV4-3; clone size: NA; J gene: TRBJ2-3; CDR3 protein: CASSQTRTDTQYF; CDR3 DNA: TGCGCCAGCAGCCAAACTAGGACAGATACGCAGTATTTT
D gene: TRBD2; V gene: TRBV5-4; clone size: once; J gene: TRBJ2-3; CDR3 protein: CASSLKLAGGTDTQYF; CDR3 DNA: TGTGCCAGCAGCTTGAAGCTAGCGGGAGGAACAGATACGCAGTATTTT
D gene: NA; V gene: TRBV11-2; clone size: once; J gene: TRBJ1-6; CDR3 protein: CASRGVGVDSPLHF; CDR3 DNA: TGTGCCAGTCGGGGAGTTGGGGTGGATTCACCCCTCCACTTT
D gene: NA; V gene: TRBV10-1; clone size: NA; J gene: TRBJ1-1; CDR3 protein: CASSEDAEGKAFF; CDR3 DNA: TGCGCCAGCAGTGAGGACGCGGAAGGTAAAGCTTTCTTT
D gene: NA; V gene: TRBV2; clone size: few; J gene: TRBJ2-2; CDR3 protein: CASSEGGRDRNTGELFF; CDR3 DNA: TGTGCCAGCAGTGAAGGAGGTAGAGACCGAAACACCGGGGAGCTGTTTTTT
D gene: NA; V gene: TRBV7-2; clone size: NA; J gene: TRBJ2-1; CDR3 protein: CASSPEGVRGNEQFF; CDR3 DNA: TGTGCCAGCAGCCCCGAGGGGGTCAGGGGCAATGAGCAGTTCTTC
D gene: NA; V gene: TRBV7-9; clone size: once; J gene: TRBJ1-5; CDR3 protein: CASRSGSNQPQHF; CDR3 DNA: TGTGCCAGCAGGTCGGGTAGCAATCAGCCCCAGCATTTT
D gene: NA; V gene: TRBV11-2; clone size: NA; J gene: TRBJ1-5; CDR3 protein: CASSLAGSHSNQPQHF; CDR3 DNA: TGTGCCAGCAGCTTAGCAGGATCACATAGCAATCAGCCCCAGCATTTT
D gene: TRBD1; V gene: TRBV12-3/TRBV12-4; clone size: NA; J gene: TRBJ1-4; CDR3 protein: CASRQGGAEKLFF; CDR3 DNA: TGTGCCAGCAGGCAGGGGGGAGCTGAAAAACTGTTTTTT
D gene: TRBD1; V gene: TRBV7-3; clone size: once; J gene: TRBJ1-4; CDR3 protein: CASSLTGGLNEKLFF; CDR3 DNA: TGTGCCAGCAGCTTGACAGGGGGCCTTAATGAAAAACTGTTTTTT
D gene: NA; V gene: TRBV5-1; clone size: NA; J gene: TRBJ2-5; CDR3 protein: CASSLEGHPVIQETQYF; CDR3 DNA: TGCGCCAGCAGCTTGGAGGGACACCCTGTAATTCAAGAGACCCAGTACTTC
D gene: NA; V gene: TRBV19; clone size: once; J gene: TRBJ2-4; CDR3 protein: CASSPRTDWNIQYF; CDR3 DNA: TGTGCCAGTAGTCCACGAACGGACTGGAACATTCAGTACTTC
D gene: TRBD1; V gene: TRBV7-3; clone size: NA; J gene: TRBJ2-6; CDR3 protein: CASSLNPGGTGVDSGANVLTF; CDR3 DNA: TGTGCCAGCAGCCTAAATCCCGGCGGGACAGGGGTTGACTCTGGGGCCAACGTCCTGACTTTC
D gene: TRBD2; V gene: TRBV18; clone size: NA; J gene: TRBJ2-7; CDR3 protein: CASSPGLAGDYEQYF; CDR3 DNA: TGTGCCAGCTCACCCGGACTAGCGGGGGACTACGAGCAGTACTTC
D gene: NA; V gene: TRBV5-6; clone size: NA; J gene: TRBJ2-1; CDR3 protein: CASSLSLSSYNEQFF; CDR3 DNA: TGTGCCAGCAGCTTGTCACTAAGCTCCTACAATGAGCAGTTCTTC
D gene: TRBD1; V gene: TRBV6-5; clone size: once; J gene: TRBJ1-2; CDR3 protein: CASSYSDRGMGGYTF; CDR3 DNA: TGTGCCAGCAGTTACTCGGACAGGGGAATGGGAGGCTACACCTTC
D gene: NA; V gene: TRBV28; clone size: NA; J gene: TRBJ1-2; CDR3 protein: CASGSSGARDTF; CDR3 DNA: TGTGCCAGCGGAAGCTCTGGGGCTCGGGACACCTTC
D gene: TRBD1; V gene: TRBV7-2; clone size: NA; J gene: TRBJ1-1; CDR3 protein: CASSLDRGTTEAFF; CDR3 DNA: TGTGCCAGCAGCTTAGACAGGGGGACGACTGAAGCTTTCTTT
D gene: TRBD2; V gene: TRBV11-2; clone size: once; J gene: TRBJ2-1; CDR3 protein: CASSSSGVNNEQFF; CDR3 DNA: TGTGCCAGCAGCTCTAGCGGGGTAAACAATGAGCAGTTCTTC
D gene: NA; V gene: TRBV3-1/TRBV3-2; clone size: NA; J gene: TRBJ1-3; CDR3 protein: CASSQAARGVTGNTIYF; CDR3 DNA: TGTGCCAGCAGCCAAGCCGCCCGGGGGGTAACTGGAAACACCATATATTTT
D gene: TRBD2; V gene: TRBV7-9; clone size: NA; J gene: TRBJ2-3; CDR3 protein: CASSLAGTSLYTQYF; CDR3 DNA: TGTGCCAGCAGCTTGGCCGGGACTAGCTTATATACGCAGTATTTT
D gene: TRBD2; V gene: TRBV24-1; clone size: many; J gene: TRBJ2-3; CDR3 protein: CATSEGEGLAGTDTQYF; CDR3 DNA: TGTGCCACCAGTGAGGGTGAGGGACTAGCAGGCACAGATACGCAGTATTTT
D gene: TRBD1; V gene: TRBV28; clone size: NA; J gene: TRBJ1-1; CDR3 protein: CASRSSQGASTIGTEAFF; CDR3 DNA: TGTGCCAGCAGGTCATCCCAGGGGGCATCTACAATTGGCACTGAAGCTTTCTTT
D gene: NA; V gene: TRBV6-2/TRBV6-3; clone size: NA; J gene: TRBJ2-5; CDR3 protein: CASSYGQEAGRTETQYF; CDR3 DNA: TGTGCCAGCAGTTATGGGCAGGAGGCAGGTAGGACGGAGACCCAGTACTTC
D gene: NA; V gene: TRBV7-9; clone size: NA; J gene: TRBJ1-6; CDR3 protein: CASSLGAAENSPLHF; CDR3 DNA: TGTGCCAGCAGCTTAGGAGCAGCGGAAAATTCACCCCTCCACTTT
D gene: NA; V gene: TRBV6-5; clone size: few; J gene: TRBJ1-1; CDR3 protein: CASRGQLNTEAFF; CDR3 DNA: TGTGCCAGCAGAGGACAGTTGAACACTGAAGCTTTCTTT
D gene: TRBD2; V gene: TRBV9; clone size: NA; J gene: TRBJ2-1; CDR3 protein: CASSPRTSVDNEQFF; CDR3 DNA: TGTGCCAGCAGCCCCCGGACTAGCGTAGACAATGAGCAGTTCTTC
D gene: TRBD2; V gene: TRBV10-1; clone size: NA; J gene: TRBJ2-5; CDR3 protein: CALRPRPGGPGETQYF; CDR3 DNA: TGCGCCTTACGACCTCGGCCGGGAGGGCCGGGGGAGACCCAGTACTTC
D gene: TRBD2; V gene: TRBV24-1; clone size: NA; J gene: TRBJ2-1; CDR3 protein: CATSKRAGALYNEQFF; CDR3 DNA: TGTGCCACCAGTAAGAGGGCGGGAGCGCTCTACAATGAGCAGTTCTTC
D gene: TRBD1; V gene: TRBV19; clone size: few; J gene: TRBJ1-5; CDR3 protein: CASSPPRGLLNQPQHF; CDR3 DNA: TGTGCCAGTAGTCCCCCCAGGGGGCTCCTCAATCAGCCCCAGCATTTT
D gene: TRBD2; V gene: TRBV7-3; clone size: NA; J gene: TRBJ2-1; CDR3 protein: CASSWIAGGGYNEQFF; CDR3 DNA: TGTGCCAGCAGCTGGATAGCGGGAGGGGGGTACAATGAGCAGTTCTTC
D gene: NA; V gene: TRBV10-3; clone size: NA; J gene: TRBJ1-5; CDR3 protein: CAISGWAGQPQHF; CDR3 DNA: TGTGCCATCAGTGGGTGGGCTGGACAGCCCCAGCATTTT
D gene: NA; V gene: TRBV5-5; clone size: NA; J gene: TRBJ1-1; CDR3 protein: CASSFLLANTEAFF; CDR3 DNA: TGTGCCAGCAGCTTTCTGCTAGCGAACACTGAAGCTTTCTTT
D gene: NA; V gene: TRBV7-2; clone size: NA; J gene: TRBJ2-1; CDR3 protein: CASSLAYRDGYNEQFF; CDR3 DNA: TGTGCCAGCAGCTTAGCATACAGGGACGGTTACAATGAGCAGTTCTTC
D gene: NA; V gene: TRBV4-3; clone size: NA; J gene: TRBJ1-2; CDR3 protein: CASSQDIPRGYGYTF; CDR3 DNA: TGCGCCAGCAGCCAAGATATTCCGAGGGGGTATGGCTACACCTTC
D gene: TRBD2; V gene: TRBV6-5; clone size: NA; J gene: TRBJ2-7; CDR3 protein: CASRPSREFLYEQYF; CDR3 DNA: TGTGCCAGCAGACCCTCGCGGGAGTTTTTATACGAGCAGTACTTC
D gene: NA; V gene: TRBV2; clone size: NA; J gene: TRBJ1-2; CDR3 protein: CASQSGRGEYGYTF; CDR3 DNA: TGTGCCAGCCAGAGTGGCAGGGGCGAATATGGCTACACCTTC
D gene: NA; V gene: TRBV30; clone size: NA; J gene: TRBJ2-7; CDR3 protein: CAWSSGEQYF; CDR3 DNA: TGTGCCTGGAGTTCGGGGGAGCAGTACTTC
D gene: NA; V gene: TRBV14; clone size: NA; J gene: TRBJ2-2; CDR3 protein: CASSPQQGTGELFF; CDR3 DNA: TGTGCCAGCAGCCCTCAACAGGGAACCGGGGAGCTGTTTTTT
D gene: TRBD2; V gene: TRBV11-1; clone size: NA; J gene: TRBJ2-3; CDR3 protein: CASSPGGGDTQYF; CDR3 DNA: TGTGCCAGCAGCCCCGGGGGGGGAGATACGCAGTATTTT
D gene: NA; V gene: TRBV28; clone size: NA; J gene: TRBJ1-6; CDR3 protein: CAGKGGLSPLHF; CDR3 DNA: TGTGCGGGGAAGGGAGGCCTTTCACCCCTCCACTTT
D gene: NA; V gene: TRBV6-2/TRBV6-3; clone size: NA; J gene: TRBJ1-2; CDR3 protein: CASSWSGFPNYGYTF; CDR3 DNA: TGTGCCAGCAGTTGGTCAGGGTTTCCTAACTATGGCTACACCTTC
D gene: NA; V gene: TRBV2; clone size: NA; J gene: TRBJ2-3; CDR3 protein: CASSAAGPTDTQYF; CDR3 DNA: TGTGCCAGCAGTGCGGCGGGGCCCACAGATACGCAGTATTTT
D gene: NA; V gene: TRBV30; clone size: NA; J gene: TRBJ2-3; CDR3 protein: CAWSREYRDTQYF; CDR3 DNA: TGTGCCTGGTCACGAGAGTATAGAGATACGCAGTATTTT
D gene: NA; V gene: TRBV7-2; clone size: NA; J gene: TRBJ1-3; CDR3 protein: CASSLEVEVASGNTIYF; CDR3 DNA: TGTGCCAGCAGCTTAGAGGTTGAGGTGGCCTCTGGAAACACCATATATTTT
D gene: NA; V gene: TRBV30; clone size: few; J gene: TRBJ1-1; CDR3 protein: CAWSIRADGTEAFF; CDR3 DNA: TGTGCCTGGAGTATCAGGGCCGATGGCACTGAAGCTTTCTTT
D gene: TRBD1; V gene: TRBV2; clone size: NA; J gene: TRBJ2-7; CDR3 protein: CASSEAGTGPVEQYF; CDR3 DNA: TGTGCCAGCAGTGAGGCCGGGACAGGGCCGGTCGAGCAGTACTTC
D gene: NA; V gene: TRBV19; clone size: NA; J gene: TRBJ1-4; CDR3 protein: CASSPDGQRINEKLFF; CDR3 DNA: TGTGCCAGTAGTCCCGACGGACAGCGTATTAATGAAAAACTGTTTTTT